This T cell receptor beta chain was sequenced in a study of technical replicates of blood from several donors. Using immunoSEQ multiplex PCR, the repertoire was profiled, and TCRdb retains in-frame clones only, with some absent. The data contain about 79,000 clones, about 91% of them seen just once; the ten biggest clones take up roughly 0.37%. Per germline, CDR1 GTSNPN and CDR2 SVGIG (reference sequence). The CDR3 length is 15 residues. J gave up 6 bases and V 2 bases, and 5 bases lay outside the gene matches. What was sequenced was T cells isolated from PBMCs. This TCR was recovered from a human donor in good health. Some clones in this sample may be carry-over from other donors' samples. The rearrangement links TRBV30 to TRBJ1-4; 11 bases line up with TRBD1. The CDR3 protein is CAWSPGTGGDEKLFF. The CDR3 region has the DNA TGTGCCTGGAGTCCAGGGACAGGGGGGGATGAAAAACTGTTTTTT.